The sequence of this TCR beta chain was determined in a study of T cells in tuberculosis. Generated by immunoSEQ multiplex PCR, the TCRdb table keeps only in-frame clones and is missing some. The data hold about 43,000 clones, with approximately 94% observed a single time. V trimming: 5 bases; J trimming: 4 bases; junction bases outside the gene matches: 17. The CDR3 is 18 residues long. Germline CDR1 and CDR2: SGHRS and YFSETQ. Regarding this clone: Its matching antigen is unknown.

Study observations and caveats: The TCR-beta difference was not significant; alpha differences partly reflected length.

Sample: PBMCs. The J gene is TRBJ2-1, the V gene TRBV5-1; 8 bases agree with TRBD2. The sequence derives from a donor aged 5-35 years with latent tuberculosis or without tuberculosis infection. Some clones in this sample may be carry-over from other donors' samples. In DNA, the CDR3 is TGCGCCAGCAGGGGTACCAAGCGGGAGCGGGGACTATACAATGAGCAGTTCTTC. Encoded protein: CASRGTKRERGLYNEQFF.